This is a list of T cell receptor beta chains from one sample in a study of shared clonotypes between healthy human individuals. Clones were sequenced by immunoSEQ multiplex PCR, and TCRdb holds only the in-frame ones, with some missing. The table lists about 2.2 million clones, roughly 93% of them singletons, with about 1.7% in the top ten. Sequenced: naive CD8+ T cells from PBMCs. The receptors come from a man aged 18 to 29 in good health. Some clones in this sample may be carry-over from other donors' samples. Both conserved end residues are trimmed from each CDR3.

V: TRBV28
J: TRBJ2-7
CDR3: ASSYRGSYEQY

V: TRBV27
J: TRBJ2-3
CDR3: ASSHLLVGGTDTQY

V: TRBV27
J: TRBJ2-7
CDR3: ASRPLGTSDHEQY

V: TRBV11-2
J: TRBJ2-1
CDR3: ASSSREHNNYNEQF

V: TRBV2
J: TRBJ2-1
CDR3: ASIPEGRLAGVGEYNEQF

V: TRBV7-2
J: TRBJ2-1
CDR3: ASSYGTSGGEQF

V: TRBV6-6
J: TRBJ1-5
CDR3: ASSYREGNQPQH

V: TRBV7-6
J: TRBJ1-4
CDR3: ASSGTQSPMIGLF

V: TRBV10-2
J: TRBJ2-1
CDR3: ASSDLGSNNEQF

V: TRBV10-3
J: TRBJ2-7
CDR3: ATWTSGPYEQY

V: TRBV19
J: TRBJ1-1
CDR3: ASGVGDMNTEAF

V: TRBV30
J: TRBJ2-7
CDR3: ACRQGSSYEQY

V: TRBV29-1
J: TRBJ2-1
CDR3: SARPSALEQF

V: TRBV7-2
J: TRBJ2-1
CDR3: ASSLRDRGGNEQF

V: TRBV4-1
J: TRBJ2-3
CDR3: ASSRLDLAGGLTDTQY

V: TRBV27
J: TRBJ2-7
CDR3: ASRIYPLSYEQY